This T cell receptor (beta chain) is from a study of shared clonotypes between healthy human individuals. Germline-derived CDR1 and CDR2 are SNHLY and FYNNEI. Trimming removed 6 bases from V and 4 bases from J, with 15 bases in between. The CDR3 loop spans 14 amino acids. Regarding this clone: Its antigen remains unidentified.

Study results and caveats: Blood alone was sampled, and tissue repertoires likely differ.

Assay used: immunoSEQ multiplex PCR; TCRdb lists only in-frame clones, some missing. This table holds over a million clones, around 95% found once. The TCR sequence derives from a young man in good health. The chain combines TRBV2 with TRBJ1-2; weak D call: TRBD1 (5 bases). The sample was naive CD4+ T cells sorted from blood. The subset: CD45RA+ positively selected. CDR3 nucleotides: TGTGCCAGCAGGGCCAAGGGGCTAGGCTATGGCTACACCTTC. Amino acids: CASRAKGLGYGYTF.